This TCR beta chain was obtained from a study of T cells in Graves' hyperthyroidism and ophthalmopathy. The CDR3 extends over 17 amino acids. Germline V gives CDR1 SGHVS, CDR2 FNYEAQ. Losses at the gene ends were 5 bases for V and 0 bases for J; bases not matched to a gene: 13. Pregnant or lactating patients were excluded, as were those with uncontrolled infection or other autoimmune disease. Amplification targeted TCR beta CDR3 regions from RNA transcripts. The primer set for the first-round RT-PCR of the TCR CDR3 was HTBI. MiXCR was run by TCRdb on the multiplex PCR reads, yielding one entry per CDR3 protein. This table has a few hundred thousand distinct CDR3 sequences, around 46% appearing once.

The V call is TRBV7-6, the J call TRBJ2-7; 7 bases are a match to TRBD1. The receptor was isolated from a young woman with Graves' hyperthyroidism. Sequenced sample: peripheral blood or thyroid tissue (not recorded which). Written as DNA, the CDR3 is TGTGCCAGCAGCCGGCCCCGACAGGGCCTAACCTCCTACGAGCAGTACTTC. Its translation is CASSRPRQGLTSYEQYF. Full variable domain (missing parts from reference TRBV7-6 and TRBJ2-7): GAGVSQSPRYKVTKRGQDVALRCDPISGHVSLYWYRQALGQGPEFLTYFNYEAQQDKSGLPNDRFSAERPEGSISTLTIQRTEQRDSAMYRCASSRPRQGLTSYEQYFGPGTRLTVT.